The 27 T cell receptor beta chains below all came from one sample that was sequenced in a study of T cells after yellow fever vaccination. MiXCR, applied by TCRdb to the 5' RACE reads, yields one record per CDR3 protein. Of roughly 160,000 distinct CDR3 sequences in the sample, roughly a tenth were seen once. Source: CD8+ T cells sorted from PBMCs, taken 45 days after the yellow fever booster vaccination. The receptors originated from a man younger than 35 who received the YFV17D yellow fever vaccine.

V is TRBV9 and J is TRBJ2-4; TRBD1 matches at 9 bases. Unmatched junction bases numbered 5, after V lost 0 bases and J lost 7 bases. This CDR3 is 15 amino acids long. Germline V gene lookup returns CDR1 SGDLS and CDR2 YYNGEE. The CDR3 bases are TGTGCCAGCAGCGTAGCCGGGACAGGGAGGAACATTCAGTACTTC. Translating it yields CASSVAGTGRNIQYF.

The V call is TRBV28, the J call TRBJ2-5, with D uncertain. This CDR3 region has 13 residues. V was pared by 5 bases and J by 0 bases, with 7 bases between. CDR1 and CDR2 from the germline V gene are MDHEN and SYDVKM. CDR3 in DNA: TGTGCCAGCAGTAAGGCCTACCAAGAGACCCAGTACTTC. Encoded protein: CASSKAYQETQYF.

V usage is TRBV4-2 and J usage is TRBJ2-2; D remains unclear. Germline values: CDR1 LGHNA, CDR2 YNFKEQ. The CDR3 covers 17 residues. The V end was cut by 2 bases, the J end by 4 bases, with 17 bases between. The chain's CDR3 is CASSQLDNPKPTGELFF. CDR3 bases: TGTGCCAGCAGCCAATTAGACAATCCCAAACCCACCGGGGAGCTGTTTTTT.

The rearrangement links TRBV12-3 or TRBV12-4 to TRBJ2-2, with 9 bases aligning to TRBD1. The CDR3 spans 16 residues. The V and J ends lost 7 bases and 1 base, in that order; junction bases with no gene match: 7. CDR3 loop: CASTIPGQGNTGELFF. The CDR3 DNA is TGTGCCAGCACTATACCGGGACAGGGGAACACCGGGGAGCTGTTTTTT.

V gene TRBV7-9 combines with J gene TRBJ2-2, with a weak D call TRBD2 (6 bases). Germline V lookup: CDR1 SEHNR, CDR2 FQNEAQ (reference sequence). Trimming removed 5 bases from V and 6 bases from J, with 22 bases in between. This CDR3 comprises 17 residues. CDR3 sequence (DNA): TGTGCCAGCAGCGGCGGGGAGTTGAGGGGATTTCCCGGGGAGCTGTTTTTT. Translating it yields CASSGGELRGFPGELFF. The full variable domain, its missing parts supplied by reference TRBV7-9 and TRBJ2-2, is DTGVSQNPRHKITKRGQNVTFRCDPISEHNRLYWYRQTLGQGPEFLTYFQNEAQLEKSRLLSDRFSAERPKGSFSTLEIQRTEQGDSAMYLCASSGGELRGFPGELFFGEGSRLTVL.

This clonotype was counted ten times or more. The chain couples TRBV20-1 to TRBJ2-7, with D unresolved. CDR3 size: 14 residues. Trimming pared 3 bases from V and 6 bases from J, leaving 18 bases between. CDR1 and CDR2 from the germline V gene are DFQATT and SNEGSKA (reference sequence). CDR3 sequence reads: CSARVPGVAREQYF. The CDR3 DNA sequence: TGCAGTGCTAGGGTTCCCGGTGTGGCCCGCGAGCAGTACTTC.

The chain joins TRBV11-2 to TRBJ2-5, with 7 bases that match TRBD2. This CDR3 has 17 residues. V was clipped by 5 bases and J by 2 bases; unmatched bases: 14. The V gene's germline CDR1 is SGHAT and CDR2 FQNNGV. The CDR3 sequence: CASSHQETSLRQETQYF. CDR3 DNA: TGTGCCAGCAGCCACCAGGAGACTAGCCTGCGGCAAGAGACCCAGTACTTC.

This clonotype appeared many times. DNA of the CDR3: TGTGCCAGCAGCCGGCGATACAATGAGCAGTTCTTC. This codes for CASSRRYNEQFF. The gene calls are TRBV7-9 and TRBJ2-1, with no clear D. The germline CDR1 and CDR2 sequences are SEHNR and FQNEAQ (reference sequence). The CDR3 is 12 amino acids. The ends were cut back, 5 bases at V and 4 bases at J, with 6 bases in the middle.

The V and J genes are TRBV13 and TRBJ2-3; TRBD2 matches 7 bases. The CDR3 is 15 amino acids. Trimming took 5 bases from V and 6 from J; bases not matched to a gene: 11. Germline V gene data show CDR1 as PRHDT and CDR2 as FYEKMQ (reference sequence). The DNA of the CDR3 is TGTGCCAGCAGCCCGAAAGCATTACTAGCGGATACGCAGTATTTT. Amino acid sequence: CASSPKALLADTQYF.

The chain is built from TRBV5-6 and TRBJ2-1; no firm D call. The CDR3 is made up of 16 amino acids. Germline lookup yields CDR1 SGHDT and CDR2 YYEEEE. V shed 4 bases and J shed 3 bases, with 17 bases lying between them. CDR3 residues: CASSPPGQSIYNEQFF. CDR3 nucleotides: TGTGCCAGCAGCCCTCCCGGGCAGTCTATCTACAATGAGCAGTTCTTC.

This clonotype was detected a few times. This chain uses TRBV6-2 or TRBV6-3 with TRBJ2-1, with 10 bases identical to TRBD2. The CDR3 is 16 amino acids. V trimming: 5 bases; J trimming: 2 bases; junction bases outside the gene matches: 6. CDR1 is MNHEY and CDR2 is SVGEGT in the germline V gene. In DNA form, the CDR3 reads TGTGCCAGCAGTCGCCGGGGACTAGCGACCTACAATGAGCAGTTCTTC. It is translated as CASSRRGLATYNEQFF.

This clonotype was recorded a few times. The V call is TRBV4-1, the J call TRBJ2-2; 7 bases line up with TRBD2. V shed 8 bases and J 7 bases; nucleotides not matched to a gene: 10. Looked up from germline, CDR1 is MGHRA and CDR2 is YSYEKL. This CDR3 is built from 14 residues. In DNA, the CDR3 is TGCGCCAGCGCGGGGGAAGCGAGCGGCGGGGAGCTGTTTTTT. Amino acid sequence: CASAGEASGGELFF.

The J gene is TRBJ1-1, the V gene TRBV5-4; D gene unclear. The CDR3 consists of 16 residues. The germline gives CDR1 SGHNT, CDR2 YYREEE (reference sequence). V lost 9 bases to trimming and J lost 0 bases, with 21 bases between them. The CDR3 spells CAIHPNSEGMNTEAFF. The CDR3 DNA reads TGTGCCATCCACCCTAACAGTGAGGGAATGAACACTGAAGCTTTCTTT.

This clonotype was seen more than once but under ten times. V usage is TRBV2 and J usage is TRBJ2-3; perhaps D is TRBD1 or TRBD2 (5 bases each). Germline-derived CDR1 and CDR2 are SNHLY and FYNNEI. The CDR3 contains 15 residues. The V end was cut by 5 bases, the J end by 2 bases, with 14 bases between. CDR3 loop: CASSFRGRNTDTQYF. CDR3 in DNA: TGTGCCAGCAGTTTCCGGGGCCGAAACACAGATACGCAGTATTTT. The whole variable domain, remainder taken from reference TRBV2 and TRBJ2-3, is EPEVTQTPSHQVTQMGQEVILRCVPISNHLYFYWYRQILGQKVEFLVSFYNNEISEKSEIFDDQFSVERPDGSNFTLKIRSTKLEDSAMYFCASSFRGRNTDTQYFGPGTRLTVL.

The chain has TRBV12-5 and TRBJ2-1; unclear D gene. The germline V and J ends were trimmed by 0 bases and 7 bases, with 7 bases remaining between them. The CDR3 extends over 13 amino acids. Germline CDR1 and CDR2: LGHNT and FRNRAP. CDR3 loop: CASGLVTENEQFF. CDR3 nucleotide sequence: TGTGCTAGTGGTTTGGTAACGGAAAATGAGCAGTTCTTC.

In this sample, this clonotype turned up a few times. The chain recombines TRBV7-9 with TRBJ2-1; TRBD1 agrees at 7 bases. The germline V gene encodes CDR1 SEHNR and CDR2 FQNEAQ (reference sequence). The trim removed 11 bases at V and 4 bases at J, leaving 11 bases unmatched. This CDR3 is 14 amino acids long. The CDR3 loop is CAASGTEDYNEQFF. CDR3 bases: TGTGCCGCGTCGGGGACAGAGGATTACAATGAGCAGTTCTTC.

This clonotype was found many times. The chain employs TRBV5-1 and TRBJ2-1; 12 bases agree with TRBD2. V lost 4 bases to trimming and J lost 4 bases; unmatched junction nucleotides: 3. The CDR3 loop spans 15 amino acids. Germline V lookup: CDR1 SGHRS, CDR2 YFSETQ. CDR3 protein: CASSLGTSGYNEQFF. CDR3 bases: TGCGCCAGCAGCCTTGGGACTAGCGGGTACAATGAGCAGTTCTTC.

This clonotype was picked up a small number of times. This chain joins TRBV6-1 and TRBJ1-5, with D perhaps matching TRBD1 (5 bases). This CDR3 has 13 amino acids. Per germline, CDR1 MNHNS and CDR2 SASEGT. Trimming pared 1 base from V and 7 bases from J, leaving 8 bases between. The CDR3 DNA sequence: TGTGCCAGCAGTGAAGTGGGGGAACAGCCCCAGCATTTT. This codes for CASSEVGEQPQHF.

The chain has TRBV7-6 and TRBJ1-3, with TRBD1 as a possible D gene (5 bases). Germline V gene sequence: CDR1 SGHVS, CDR2 FNYEAQ. Between the trimmed V and J ends, which lost 1 base and 1 base, there was a span of 8 bases. The CDR3 spans 15 residues. In nucleotides, the CDR3 is TGTGCCAGCAGCTTAGGGGGGACGTCTGGAAACACCATATATTTT. It yields the protein CASSLGGTSGNTIYF.

This clonotype showed up many times. The chain couples TRBV6-2 or TRBV6-3 to TRBJ2-7; 7 bases map to TRBD1. CDR1 MNHEY and CDR2 SVGEGT come from the germline V gene. The CDR3 consists of 16 residues. V lost 0 bases and J lost 5; bases outside the gene matches: 10. This CDR3 is CASSYSGSQGSHEQYV. As DNA, the CDR3 is TGTGCCAGCAGTTACTCCGGCTCACAGGGGAGCCACGAGCAGTACGTC.

The chain couples TRBV6-2 or TRBV6-3 to TRBJ1-2; 9 bases are shared with TRBD1. V was pared by 2 bases and J by 6 bases, with 10 bases of the junction left unmatched. The CDR3 is 16 residues long. Looked up from germline, CDR1 is MNHEY and CDR2 is SVGEGT. CDR3 bases: TGTGCCAGCAGTTACCACGGGACAGGGTTTGAGAATGGCTACACCTTC. Encoded protein: CASSYHGTGFENGYTF.

Many counts were recorded for this clonotype. This chain links TRBV7-3 with TRBJ2-5; either TRBD1 or TRBD2 may fit D (5 bases each). Trimming removed 4 bases at V and 5 bases at J, with 17 bases between. The CDR3 length is 15 residues. Germline V lookup: CDR1 SGHTA, CDR2 FQGTGA. CDR3 region: CASSYAGASGETQYF. CDR3 nucleotides: TGTGCCAGCAGCTATGCTGGGGCGAGCGGCGAGACCCAGTACTTC.

This clonotype was counted at least ten times. The chain employs TRBV12-5 and TRBJ1-1, with D possibly being TRBD1 (5 bases). From germline, CDR1 is LGHNT and CDR2 FRNRAP. This CDR3 spans 14 amino acids. Trimming stripped 5 bases from V and 7 bases from J, with 17 bases between. CDR3 sequence: CASGPHDRRYEAFF. DNA for the CDR3: TGTGCTAGTGGTCCCCACGACAGACGATATGAAGCTTTCTTT.

This clonotype was counted a few times. V is TRBV6-1 and J is TRBJ2-7; D remains unclear. There are 12 residues in the CDR3. Germline V gene sequence: CDR1 MNHNS, CDR2 SASEGT. V was clipped by 3 bases and J by 2 bases, with 5 bases between them. The CDR3 nucleotides read TGTGCCAGCAGTGACAACCCCTACGAGCAGTACGTC. As protein: CASSDNPYEQYV.

The chain combines TRBV5-1 with TRBJ1-2, with 7 nucleotides matching TRBD1. CDR1 and CDR2 (germline): SGHRS, YFSETQ. There are 15 residues in the CDR3. V shed 4 bases and J 4 bases; nucleotides not matched to a gene: 10. The CDR3, as DNA: TGCGCCAGCAGCCACGGGACAGCCAGCTCCTATGGCTACACCTTC. It translates to CASSHGTASSYGYTF. The full variable domain, completed using reference TRBV5-1 and TRBJ1-2, is KAGVTQTPRYLIKTRGQQVTLSCSPISGHRSVSWYQQTPGQGLQFLFEYFSETQRNKGNFPGRFSGRQFSNSRSEMNVSTLELGDSALYLCASSHGTASSYGYTFGSGTRLTVV.

The CDR3 DNA is TGTGCCAGCAGCTTAAATCGTGCGGAGAACACCGGGGAGCTGTTTTTT. Amino acid sequence: CASSLNRAENTGELFF. V gene TRBV7-3 combines with J gene TRBJ2-2; no reliable D call. This CDR3 has 16 residues. CDR1 and CDR2 from the germline V gene are SGHTA and FQGTGA. V was trimmed by 1 base and J by 1 base, leaving 10 bases between them.

The chain joins TRBV29-1 to TRBJ2-7; a possible D gene is TRBD1 (5 bases). This CDR3 is built from 12 residues. V was shortened by 5 bases and J by 5 bases, with 13 bases between the two germline ends. CDR1 and CDR2 (germline): SQVTM, ANQGSEA. As DNA, the CDR3 is TGCAGCGTTCCTCAGGGCAAGAACGAGCAGTACTTC. This translates into CSVPQGKNEQYF.